Below, 7 T cell receptor beta chains from the same sample are listed, as sequenced in a study of Ad26.COV2.S vaccination and SARS-CoV-2 variants. Treatment given: roughly 18 received Ad26.COV2.S at low or high dose, single or two shots; several received placebo; per-sample allocation not given. It was on day 63 after the first vaccine or placebo injection that samples were taken. Produced via immunoSEQ multiplex PCR; TCRdb's table is partial and in-frame only. The table includes about 350,000 clones, 75% to 90% detected once. The sample here was peripheral blood, taken in a trial of Ad26.COV2.S vaccine versus placebo. These receptors all come from a person between 18 and 65 years old who received the Ad26.COV2.S COVID-19 vaccine or a placebo.

The chain is built from TRBV28 and TRBJ1-3; D ambiguous. Germline loops: CDR1 MDHEN, CDR2 SYDVKM. CDR3 length equals 15 residues. V lost 2 bases, J lost 0 bases, and 8 bases lay in between. This CDR3 is CASSLQINSGNTIYF. In DNA form, the CDR3 reads TGTGCCAGCAGTTTACAAATTAACTCTGGAAACACCATATATTTT.

This chain connects TRBV4-1 to TRBJ1-1, with a tentative D call TRBD1 (6 bases). Trimming took off 1 base at V and 7 bases at J, with 13 bases between the two ends. CDR3 length equals 14 residues. CDR1 MGHRA and CDR2 YSYEKL come from the germline V gene. CDR3 in DNA: TGCGCCAGCAGCCAAGCCGGGGGCGCGAGTGAAGCTTTCTTT. It codes for CASSQAGGASEAFF.

This chain connects TRBV9 to TRBJ1-1, with 7 bases aligning to TRBD1. J was trimmed by 0 bases and V by 5 bases; bases with no gene match: 4. This CDR3 contains 14 residues. Per the germline V gene, CDR1 is SGDLS and CDR2 is YYNGEE. Written as DNA, the CDR3 is TGTGCCAGCAGGCCAGGGACAGTGAACACTGAAGCTTTCTTT. Amino acids: CASRPGTVNTEAFF.

Worth noting for this clone: This sample includes further DNA sequences coding for the same CDR3. CDR3 DNA sequence: TGTGCCAGCAGCTTCGGGGGCAGCTCCTACGAGCAGTACTTC. Its protein product is CASSFGGSSYEQYF. The chain couples TRBV7-2 to TRBJ2-7; either TRBD1 or TRBD2 may supply D (6 bases each). CDR1 is SGHTA and CDR2 is FQGNSA in the germline V gene. The CDR3 has 14 residues. Trimming removed 3 bases at V and 0 bases at J, with 9 bases between. Full variable domain (remainder filled in from reference TRBV7-2 and TRBJ2-7): GAGVSQSPSNKVTEKGKDVELRCDPISGHTALYWYRQSLGQGLEFLIYFQGNSAPDKSGLPSDRFSAERTGGSVSTLTIQRTQQEDSAVYLCASSFGGSSYEQYFGPGTRLTVT.

J is TRBJ2-1 and V is TRBV24-1; D not certain. Per germline, CDR1 KGHDR and CDR2 SFDVKD. The CDR3 sequence is 12 residues long. The germline V and J ends were trimmed by 2 bases and 5 bases, with 3 bases remaining between them. The CDR3 reads CATSDWNNEQFF. DNA of the CDR3: TGTGCCACCAGTGATTGGAACAATGAGCAGTTCTTC.

V gene TRBV7-2 combines with J gene TRBJ2-1; 9 bases agree with TRBD2. Trimming removed 2 bases from V and 1 base from J; junction bases left unmatched: 6. CDR3 length equals 17 residues. The germline V gene encodes CDR1 SGHTA and CDR2 FQGNSA. The CDR3 DNA follows: TGTGCCAGCAGCTTACCGCGGGAGGGTTGGTCCTACAATGAGCAGTTCTTC. Residues: CASSLPREGWSYNEQFF. Drawing the rest from reference TRBV7-2 and TRBJ2-1, the complete variable domain is GAGVSQSPSNKVTEKGKDVELRCDPISGHTALYWYRQSLGQGLEFLIYFQGNSAPDKSGLPSDRFSAERTGGSVSTLTIQRTQQEDSAVYLCASSLPREGWSYNEQFFGPGTRLTVL.

About this clone: Other DNA sequences in the sample encode the same CDR3. The chain carries TRBV4-1 and TRBJ1-5; the D gene is possibly TRBD1 (6 bases). V lost 1 base and J 2 bases, leaving 6 bases between the germline ends. There are 14 residues in the CDR3. Germline CDR1 is MGHRA and CDR2 is YSYEKL. The CDR3 DNA sequence: TGCGCCAGCAGCCAAGGACAGGGCAATCAGCCCCAGCATTTT. This encodes CASSQGQGNQPQHF.